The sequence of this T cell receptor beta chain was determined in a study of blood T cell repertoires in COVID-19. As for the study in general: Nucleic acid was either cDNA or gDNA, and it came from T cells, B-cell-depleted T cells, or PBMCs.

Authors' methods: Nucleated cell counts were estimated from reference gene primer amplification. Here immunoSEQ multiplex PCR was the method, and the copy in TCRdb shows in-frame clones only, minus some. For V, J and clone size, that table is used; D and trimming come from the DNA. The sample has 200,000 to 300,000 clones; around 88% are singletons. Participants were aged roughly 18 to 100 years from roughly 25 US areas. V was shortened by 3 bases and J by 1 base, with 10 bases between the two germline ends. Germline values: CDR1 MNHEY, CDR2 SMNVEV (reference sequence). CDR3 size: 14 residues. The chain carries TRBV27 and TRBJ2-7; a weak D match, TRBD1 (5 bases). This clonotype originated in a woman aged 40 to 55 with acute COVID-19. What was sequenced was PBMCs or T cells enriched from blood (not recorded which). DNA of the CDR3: TGTGCCAGCAGTTTCGAACCAGGGTCCTACGAGCAGTACTTC. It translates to CASSFEPGSYEQYF.